This T cell receptor beta chain was documented in a study of Graves' ophthalmopathy and Graves' hyperthyroidism. Regarding the study as a whole: Among expanded thyroid clonotypes above 0.001 frequency, most also occurred in blood.

V was pared by 2 bases and J by 3 bases, with 11 bases between. Germline-derived CDR1 and CDR2 are MNHEY and SVGEGT. This CDR3 contains 15 residues. RNA transcripts were the template, and TCR beta CDR3 regions were amplified from them. RT-PCR was first run with HTBI primers, then multiplex PCR in a second round. Using its own MiXCR run on the multiplex PCR reads, TCRdb lists one record per CDR3 protein. The table has under 350,000 distinct CDR3 sequences, 15% to 20% seen once. The table lists this clonotype with many counts. Its antigen is undetermined. Isolation of PBMCs was performed using 7.5 to 10 ml of fresh peripheral blood.

The source material was peripheral blood. The TCR comes from an adult man with Graves' ophthalmopathy. This chain uses TRBV6-2 or TRBV6-3 with TRBJ1-5; a weak D match, TRBD1 (6 bases). CDR3 DNA sequence: TGTGCCAGCAGTTACGCATCAGGGGCCAATCAGCCCCAGCATTTT. Translation gives CASSYASGANQPQHF.